The rows below give T cell receptor beta chains drawn from one sample of a study of patients and donors after allogeneic stem cell transplantation. TCRdb fed the RT-PCR reads into MiXCR, producing one record per CDR3 protein. The sample consists of approximately 170,000 distinct CDR3 sequences, approximately 28% of them appearing once. Sequenced sample: blood, either unsorted or a sorted T cell fraction (not recorded which). The receptors come from a human donor who was either an allogeneic HSCT recipient or a stem cell or donor lymphocyte infusion donor (not recorded which). It is not recorded whose cells these are; they may come from a transplant donor. CDR3s include the opening cysteine and the closing phenylalanine or tryptophan. D genes are given only for firm matches. The size entry is marked missing in some rows and otherwise reads once, few, many or a size class.

CDR3 DNA | CDR3 protein | clone size | J gene | V gene | D gene
TGTGCCAGCAGCGCCTCGGGACAAAAAGAGACCCAGTACTTC | CASSASGQKETQYF | NA | TRBJ2-5 | TRBV7-8 | NA
TGTGCCAGCAGTGAAGGGACTTACACAGATACGCAGTATTTT | CASSEGTYTDTQYF | NA | TRBJ2-3 | TRBV25-1 | NA
TGTGCCAGCAGCCAAGATCGCCGGACCCGATGGGATGAAAAACTGTTTTTT | CASSQDRRTRWDEKLFF | many | TRBJ1-4 | TRBV3-1 | NA
TGCGCCAGCAGCCGGGGGGTGCTCAATGAACACACTGAAGCTTTCTTT | CASSRGVLNEHTEAFF | NA | TRBJ1-1 | TRBV5-1 | NA
TGTGCCAGCGGGGAGTACAACGAGCAGTACTTC | CASGEYNEQYF | few | TRBJ2-7 | TRBV10-3 | NA
TGCAGCGTAGCGACAGGATTCTTATCCTACGAGCAGTACTTC | CSVATGFLSYEQYF | few | TRBJ2-7 | TRBV29-1 | NA
TGTGCCAGCAGTTCCCCTCTCTACCGGTACTATGGCTACACCTTC | CASSSPLYRYYGYTF | many | TRBJ1-2 | TRBV12-3/TRBV12-4 | NA
TGTGCCAGCAGTTTAATCGTCAGCCAATCAACTAATGAAAAACTGTTTTTT | CASSLIVSQSTNEKLFF | many | TRBJ1-4 | TRBV12-3/TRBV12-4 | NA
TGTGCCAGCAGCCACGTTAGCGGGAGGGCCGGTAACGAGCAGTACTTC | CASSHVSGRAGNEQYF | NA | TRBJ2-7 | TRBV5-5 | TRBD2
TGCAGTGCTAGACCCGGACAGGGCAAAGCGCAGTATTTT | CSARPGQGKAQYF | few | TRBJ2-3 | TRBV20-1 | TRBD1
TGTGCCAGCAGTTTGCAGGGTTGGTACGAGCAGTACTTC | CASSLQGWYEQYF | few | TRBJ2-7 | TRBV28 | NA
TGTGCCAGCAAGACAGGACAGTCCAGTATGAACACTGAAGCTTTCTTT | CASKTGQSSMNTEAFF | NA | TRBJ1-1 | TRBV2 | NA
TGTGCCACCAGTGATTTTGGGACAGGGGGCGAGAATACGCAGTATTTT | CATSDFGTGGENTQYF | NA | TRBJ2-3 | TRBV24-1 | TRBD1
TGTGCCAGCAGTTTTATATGGGACAGGGACACCGGGGAGCTGTTTTTT | CASSFIWDRDTGELFF | NA | TRBJ2-2 | TRBV12-3/TRBV12-4 | TRBD1
TGTGCCACCAGTGACCACCGGGACAGCAATGAGCAGTTCTTC | CATSDHRDSNEQFF | NA | TRBJ2-1 | TRBV24-1 | TRBD1
TGTGCCAGCAGCTTAGTAAGGGGAAAAGACACTGAAGCTTTCTTT | CASSLVRGKDTEAFF | NA | TRBJ1-1 | TRBV11-2 | NA
TGTGCCAGCAGTTTATCGGCTAGCGCGAAGGTCTACGAGCAGTACTTC | CASSLSASAKVYEQYF | NA | TRBJ2-7 | TRBV27 | NA
TGTGCCAGCCGGGACAGGGGAATTGGGTCCTTGAACACTGAAGCTTTCTTT | CASRDRGIGSLNTEAFF | NA | TRBJ1-1 | TRBV6-2/TRBV6-3 | TRBD1
TGCGCCAGCAGCTTGTGGAAGAACACTGAAGCTTTCTTT | CASSLWKNTEAFF | few | TRBJ1-1 | TRBV5-1 | NA
TGTGCCAGCATGACAGGGGCGGCTGGAAACACCATATATTTT | CASMTGAAGNTIYF | NA | TRBJ1-3 | TRBV27 | TRBD1
TGTGCCATCAGTGACCCCTCAAGCAAAGCAACTAATGAAAAACTGTTTTTT | CAISDPSSKATNEKLFF | many | TRBJ1-4 | TRBV10-3 | NA
TGTGCCAGCAGGAGCTTAGCGGGTATCACAGATACGCAGTATTTT | CASRSLAGITDTQYF | NA | TRBJ2-3 | TRBV25-1 | TRBD2
TGTGCCATCAGTACGGACGTAATGAACACTGAAGCTTTCTTT | CAISTDVMNTEAFF | NA | TRBJ1-1 | TRBV10-3 | NA